What follows is one T cell receptor beta chain and its context. The target antigen is unknown. The germline V gene encodes CDR1 MNHEY and CDR2 SMNVEV (reference sequence). The CDR3 is 18 residues long. These data belong to a study of T cells expressing NK-cell markers. The study, taken as a whole, reports: In 5 to 7 donors, dominant NKG2C+ clonotypes were roughly 1.0-7.5% of CD8+ T cells.

Libraries used 5'RACE template switching adding universal primer site and UMIs. TCRdb reprocessed the 5' RACE reads and keeps a single row for each CDR3 protein, giving no DNA. The sample has fewer than 400,000 distinct CDR3 sequences. Sequences were obtained from blood T cells: a sorted CD56 or NKG2C T cell subset, CD4+ or CD8+ T cells, or bulk PBMC T cells (not recorded which). This sequence joins TRBV27 and TRBJ1-5; absent DNA, TCRdb's TRBD1 call cannot be checked. The sequence came from a woman in her forties or fifties in good health. CDR3 amino acids: CASSPLDRTMTSNQPQHF.